Listed below are T cell receptor beta chains from one sample, sequenced in a study of TIL therapy for anti-PD-1-resistant metastatic lung cancer. This table comes from immunoSEQ multiplex PCR, and its TCRdb copy is limited to in-frame clones, with some not included. The sample contains about 60,000 clones, 55% to 70% of which appear only once. The sample here was blood, taken at baseline. These receptors all stem from a person between 25 and 80 years old with non-small cell lung cancer. CDR3s include the opening cysteine and the closing phenylalanine or tryptophan. D genes are given only for firm matches. Size is stated for part of the rows, as once, few or many counts, or as a class when the clone is expanded.

>TRBV28|TRBJ1-1|NA|NA|8
CASGVAFF
TGTGCCAGCGGGGTAGCTTTCTTT
>TRBV19|TRBJ2-7|TRBD1|NA|15
CASSRAGTGSYEQYF
TGTGCCAGTAGTAGGGCCGGGACAGGGAGCTACGAGCAGTACTTC
>TRBV5-1|TRBJ1-1|TRBD1|few|16
CASSSNPGQVRTEAFF
TGCGCCAGCAGCTCAAATCCGGGACAGGTGCGCACTGAAGCTTTCTTT
>TRBV27|TRBJ2-7|NA|few|11
CAIGGPYEQYF
TGTGCTATAGGAGGTCCTTACGAGCAGTACTTC
>TRBV2|TRBJ2-7|NA|few|13
CASSGTDPYEQYF
TGTGCCAGCAGTGGGACAGACCCCTACGAGCAGTACTTC
>TRBV7-9|TRBJ1-2|NA|few|13
CASSLAGIYGYTF
TGTGCCAGCAGCTTAGCGGGAATCTATGGCTACACCTTC
>TRBV2|TRBJ2-1|TRBD1|NA|16
CASSEGTGESYNEQFF
TGTGCCAGCAGTGAAGGGACAGGGGAGTCCTACAATGAGCAGTTCTTC
>TRBV29-1|TRBJ1-1|NA|NA|11
CSVRQEAEAFF
TGCAGCGTTCGGCAGGAAGCTGAAGCTTTCTTT
>TRBV29-1|TRBJ2-1|TRBD2|NA|13
CSGRTSGINEQFF
TGCAGCGGGCGGACTAGCGGGATAAATGAGCAGTTCTTC
>TRBV7-9|TRBJ2-3|TRBD2|few|15
CASGSGRQSTDTQYF
TGTGCCAGCGGTAGCGGGAGGCAGAGCACAGATACGCAGTATTTT
>TRBV6-5|TRBJ2-3|NA|NA|15
CASSYAARGTDTQYF
TGTGCCAGCAGTTACGCCGCTAGGGGCACAGATACGCAGTATTTT
>TRBV2|TRBJ1-1|NA|NA|13
CASRTEGSTEAFF
TGTGCCAGCAGGACCGAGGGCAGCACTGAAGCTTTCTTT
>TRBV5-1|TRBJ2-5|TRBD2|NA|14
CASSYGLAGEVQYF
TGCGCCAGCAGCTATGGACTAGCGGGCGAGGTCCAGTACTTC
>TRBV29-1|TRBJ1-1|NA|NA|12
CSVQGGMAEAFF
TGCAGCGTGCAGGGAGGGATGGCTGAAGCTTTCTTT
>TRBV9|TRBJ1-1|NA|NA|13
CASSGRPNTEAFF
TGTGCCAGCAGCGGCAGGCCCAACACTGAAGCTTTCTTT
>TRBV7-9|TRBJ1-2|NA|NA|16
CASSRPGDPTGYGYTF
TGTGCCAGCAGCCGCCCAGGGGACCCAACCGGATATGGCTACACCTTC
>TRBV27|TRBJ2-7|NA|NA|14
CASSLSGSGYEQYF
TGTGCCAGCAGTTTATCTGGTAGCGGCTACGAGCAGTACTTC
>TRBV19|TRBJ1-1|TRBD1|once|14
CASSIGQGYTEAFF
TGTGCCAGTAGTATAGGACAGGGGTACACTGAAGCTTTCTTT
>TRBV5-1|TRBJ2-3|TRBD1|NA|14
CASSPDRATDTQYF
TGCGCCAGCAGCCCGGACAGGGCTACAGATACGCAGTATTTT
>TRBV5-1|TRBJ2-3|NA|NA|13
CASSQTPTDTQYF
TGCGCCAGCAGCCAGACACCAACAGATACGCAGTATTTT
>TRBV9|TRBJ2-3|NA|few|15
CASSDWTTPTDTQYF
TGTGCCAGCAGCGACTGGACAACCCCCACAGATACGCAGTATTTT
>TRBV5-1|TRBJ2-3|NA|NA|13
CASSLAPGDTQYF
TGCGCCAGCAGCTTGGCGCCTGGGGATACGCAGTATTTT
>TRBV7-9|TRBJ2-1|TRBD2|NA|13
CASSKLAGSEQFF
TGTGCCAGCAGCAAACTAGCGGGATCTGAGCAGTTCTTC
>TRBV29-1|TRBJ1-4|NA|NA|14
CSVRTATTNEKLFF
TGCAGCGTTAGGACGGCGACAACTAATGAAAAACTGTTTTTT
>TRBV6-1|TRBJ2-2|TRBD2|once|16
CASSERTSGSYGELFF
TGTGCCAGCAGTGAACGGACTAGCGGGAGTTACGGGGAGCTGTTTTTT
>TRBV19|TRBJ1-2|NA|NA|14
CASSAKGVGYGYTF
TGTGCCAGTAGTGCGAAGGGTGTGGGGTATGGCTACACCTTC
>TRBV18|TRBJ2-2|NA|few|14
CASSPQWGTGELFF
TGTGCCAGCTCACCACAATGGGGTACCGGGGAGCTGTTTTTT
>TRBV11-2|TRBJ1-2|NA|NA|12
CASSWAGDGYTF
TGTGCCAGCAGCTGGGCGGGGGATGGCTACACCTTC
>TRBV7-9|TRBJ1-2|NA|NA|13
CASSETQNYGYTF
TGTGCCAGCAGCGAAACTCAGAACTATGGCTACACCTTC
>TRBV7-7|TRBJ2-7|NA|NA|14
CASSLVRIIYEQYF
TGTGCTAGCAGCTTAGTAAGGATAATCTACGAGCAGTACTTC
>TRBV5-1|TRBJ2-2|NA|once|14
CASTGTGNTGELFF
TGCGCCAGCACTGGGACGGGGAACACCGGGGAGCTGTTTTTT
>TRBV9|TRBJ2-7|NA|NA|14
CASTRDSSGYEQYF
TGTGCCAGCACCAGAGACAGTTCGGGTTACGAGCAGTACTTC
>TRBV11-2|TRBJ2-7|TRBD1|few|14
CASSGDRVSYEQYF
TGTGCCAGCAGCGGAGACAGGGTGAGCTACGAGCAGTACTTC
>TRBV5-1|TRBJ2-5|NA|NA|13
CASSLAPGETQYF
TGCGCCAGCAGCTTGGCCCCGGGAGAGACCCAGTACTTC
>TRBV4-1|TRBJ2-5|TRBD2|NA|16
CASSPRLAGYQETQYF
TGCGCCAGCAGCCCGCGACTAGCGGGGTACCAAGAGACCCAGTACTTC
>TRBV28|TRBJ2-7|TRBD1|NA|17
CASSFDRVIGESYEQYF
TGTGCCAGCAGTTTCGACAGGGTAATCGGAGAGTCCTACGAGCAGTACTTC
>TRBV5-1|TRBJ2-3|NA|NA|13
CASSGRGRDTQYF
TGCGCCAGCAGCGGTCGGGGCCGGGATACGCAGTATTTT
>TRBV30|TRBJ1-5|NA|NA|15
CAWSLGSSGNQPQHF
TGTGCCTGGAGCCTAGGGTCCTCAGGCAATCAGCCCCAGCATTTT
>TRBV6-5|TRBJ2-7|NA|NA|15
CASSHWTASSYEQYF
TGTGCCAGCAGTCACTGGACAGCCAGCTCCTACGAGCAGTACTTC
>TRBV27|TRBJ2-3|TRBD2|NA|15
CASSPAAGGGYTQYF
TGTGCCAGCAGCCCCGCAGCGGGGGGCGGATATACGCAGTATTTT
>TRBV6-1|TRBJ2-7|NA|NA|14
CASSVDSGGREQYF
TGTGCCAGCAGTGTGGACTCCGGGGGGCGCGAGCAGTACTTC
>TRBV2|TRBJ2-5|NA|few|14
CASSDRQRQETQYF
TGTGCCAGCAGTGATCGCCAGCGTCAAGAGACCCAGTACTTC
>TRBV7-9|TRBJ2-7|NA|few|13
CASSSQVGREQYF
TGTGCCAGCAGCTCACAGGTCGGGCGAGAGCAGTACTTC
>TRBV5-1|TRBJ1-1|NA|NA|16
CASSLGIVAGYDEAFF
TGCGCCAGCAGCTTGGGGATCGTCGCAGGGTATGATGAAGCTTTCTTT
>TRBV28|TRBJ1-5|NA|NA|15
CASSPGTAGNQPQHF
TGTGCCAGCAGCCCCGGGACGGCGGGCAATCAGCCCCAGCATTTT